This T cell receptor (beta chain) emerged from a study of blood T cells in healthy people across ages. Points on this clonotype: What it binds is not known.

Alongside a J-beta primer mix, a sample-barcoded 5' primer served in a second PCR lasting roughly 6 to 11 cycles. MiXCR was run by TCRdb on the 5' RACE reads, yielding one entry per CDR3 protein. The sample lists some 1.7 million distinct CDR3 sequences; roughly 30% were seen once. The study's findings and limits: Significant beta diversity loss was already apparent by age approximately 38, declining roughly linearly. Diversity estimates from one million T cells were considered underestimates.

The germline V gene encodes CDR1 SQVTM and CDR2 ANQGSEA. The V end was cut by 4 bases, the J end by 0 bases, with 8 bases between. The CDR3 contains 13 residues. At least 5.5 micrograms of total RNA were extracted per sample. The specimen was blood. The chain recombines TRBV29-1 with TRBJ2-3, with D uncertain. This receptor was obtained from a woman aged 25 to 39 in good health. CDR3 in DNA: TGCAGCGTTGCGACTTCTAGCACAGATACGCAGTATTTT. It yields the protein CSVATSSTDTQYF.